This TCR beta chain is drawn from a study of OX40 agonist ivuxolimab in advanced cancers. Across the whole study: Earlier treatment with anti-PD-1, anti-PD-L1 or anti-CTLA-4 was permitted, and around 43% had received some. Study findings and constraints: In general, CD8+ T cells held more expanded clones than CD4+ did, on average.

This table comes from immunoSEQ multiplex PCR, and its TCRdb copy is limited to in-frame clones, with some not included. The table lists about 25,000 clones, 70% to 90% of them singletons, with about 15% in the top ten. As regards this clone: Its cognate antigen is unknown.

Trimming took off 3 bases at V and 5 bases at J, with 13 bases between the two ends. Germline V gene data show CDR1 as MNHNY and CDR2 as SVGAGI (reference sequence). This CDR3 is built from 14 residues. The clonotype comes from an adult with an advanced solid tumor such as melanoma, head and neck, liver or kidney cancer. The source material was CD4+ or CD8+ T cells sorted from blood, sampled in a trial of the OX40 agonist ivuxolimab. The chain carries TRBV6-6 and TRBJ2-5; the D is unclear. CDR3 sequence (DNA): TGTGCCAGCAGTTATTTCGAGATAGGGGAGACCCAGTACTTC. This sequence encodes CASSYFEIGETQYF.